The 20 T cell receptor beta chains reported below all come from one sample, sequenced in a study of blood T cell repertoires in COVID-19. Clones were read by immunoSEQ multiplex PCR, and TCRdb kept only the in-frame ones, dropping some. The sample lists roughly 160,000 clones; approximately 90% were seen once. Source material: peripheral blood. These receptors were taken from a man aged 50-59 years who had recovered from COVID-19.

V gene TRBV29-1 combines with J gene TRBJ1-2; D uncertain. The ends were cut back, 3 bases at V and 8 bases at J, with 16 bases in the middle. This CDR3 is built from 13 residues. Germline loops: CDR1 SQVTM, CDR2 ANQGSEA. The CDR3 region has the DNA TGCAGCGTTGACCCGGGAGGAACTAGGGGCTACACCTTC. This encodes CSVDPGGTRGYTF.

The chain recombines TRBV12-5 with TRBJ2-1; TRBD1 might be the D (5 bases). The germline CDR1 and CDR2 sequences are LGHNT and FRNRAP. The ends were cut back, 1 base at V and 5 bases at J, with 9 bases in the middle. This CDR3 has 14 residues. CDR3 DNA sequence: TGTGCTAGTGGTTTGGGGAACAGGAACAATGAGCAGTTCTTC. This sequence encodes CASGLGNRNNEQFF. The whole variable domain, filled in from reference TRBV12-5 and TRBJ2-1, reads DARVTQTPRHKVTEMGQEVTMRCQPILGHNTVFWYRQTMMQGLELLAYFRNRAPLDDSGMPKDRFSAEMPDATLATLKIQPSEPRDSAVYFCASGLGNRNNEQFFGPGTRLTVL.

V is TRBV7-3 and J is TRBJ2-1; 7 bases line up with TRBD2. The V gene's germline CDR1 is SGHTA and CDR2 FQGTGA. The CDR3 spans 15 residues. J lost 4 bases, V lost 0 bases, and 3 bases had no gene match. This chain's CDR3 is CASSLTGGPYNEQFF. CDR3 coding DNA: TGTGCCAGCAGCTTAACGGGAGGGCCATACAATGAGCAGTTCTTC.

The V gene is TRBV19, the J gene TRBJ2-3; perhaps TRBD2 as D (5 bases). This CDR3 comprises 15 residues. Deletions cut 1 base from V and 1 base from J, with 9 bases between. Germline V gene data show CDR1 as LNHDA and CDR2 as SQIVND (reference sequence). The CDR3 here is CASSIVAEGTDTQYF. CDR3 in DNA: TGTGCCAGTAGTATAGTGGCGGAGGGCACAGATACGCAGTATTTT.

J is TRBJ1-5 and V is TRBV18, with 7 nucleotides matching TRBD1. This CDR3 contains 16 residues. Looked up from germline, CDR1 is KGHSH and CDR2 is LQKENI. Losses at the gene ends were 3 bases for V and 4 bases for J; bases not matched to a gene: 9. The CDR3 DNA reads TGTGCCAGCTCACCGTTCGGGACAGCTGGGAATCAGCCCCAGCATTTT. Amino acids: CASSPFGTAGNQPQHF.

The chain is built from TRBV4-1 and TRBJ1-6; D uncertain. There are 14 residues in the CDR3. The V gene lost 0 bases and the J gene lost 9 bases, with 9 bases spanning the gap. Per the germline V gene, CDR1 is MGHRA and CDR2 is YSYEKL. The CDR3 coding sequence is TGCGCCAGCAGCCAAGAACGGGGTTCTTCACCCCTCCACTTT. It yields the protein CASSQERGSSPLHF.

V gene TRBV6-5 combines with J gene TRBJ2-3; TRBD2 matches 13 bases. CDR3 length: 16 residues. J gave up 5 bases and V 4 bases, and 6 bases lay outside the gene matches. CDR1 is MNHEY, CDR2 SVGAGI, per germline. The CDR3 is CASSLSTSGRKDTQYF. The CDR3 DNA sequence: TGTGCCAGCAGTTTGTCGACTAGCGGGAGGAAAGATACGCAGTATTTT.

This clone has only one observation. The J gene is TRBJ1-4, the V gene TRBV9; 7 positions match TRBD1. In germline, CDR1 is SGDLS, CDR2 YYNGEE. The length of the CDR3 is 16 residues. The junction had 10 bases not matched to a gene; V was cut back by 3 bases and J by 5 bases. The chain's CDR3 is CASSEGAVGNNEKLFF. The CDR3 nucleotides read TGTGCCAGCAGCGAGGGGGCGGTGGGAAACAATGAAAAACTGTTTTTT.

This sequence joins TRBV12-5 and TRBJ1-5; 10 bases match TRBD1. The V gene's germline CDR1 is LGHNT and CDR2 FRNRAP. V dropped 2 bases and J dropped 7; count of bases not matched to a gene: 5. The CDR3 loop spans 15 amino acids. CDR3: CASGLRQGAGQPQHF. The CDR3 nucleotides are TGTGCTAGTGGTTTGAGACAGGGGGCTGGCCAGCCCCAGCATTTT.

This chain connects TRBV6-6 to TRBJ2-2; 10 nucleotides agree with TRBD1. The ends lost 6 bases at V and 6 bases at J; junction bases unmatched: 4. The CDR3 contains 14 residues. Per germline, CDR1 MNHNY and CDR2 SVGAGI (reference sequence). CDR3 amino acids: CASRHGQGAGELFF. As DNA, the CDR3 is TGTGCCAGCAGACATGGACAGGGGGCCGGGGAGCTGTTTTTT.

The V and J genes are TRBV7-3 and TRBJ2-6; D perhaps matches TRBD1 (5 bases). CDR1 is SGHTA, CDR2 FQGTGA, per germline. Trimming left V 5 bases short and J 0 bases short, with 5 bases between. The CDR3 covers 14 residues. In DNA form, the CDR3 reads TGTGCCAGCAGCGACAGCTCTGGGGCCAACGTCCTGACTTTC. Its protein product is CASSDSSGANVLTF.

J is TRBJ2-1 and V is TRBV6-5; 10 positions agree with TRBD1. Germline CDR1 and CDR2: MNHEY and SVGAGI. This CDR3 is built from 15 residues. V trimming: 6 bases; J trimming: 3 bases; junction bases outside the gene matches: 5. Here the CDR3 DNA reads TGTGCCAGCAGGAGAGACAGGGGGCACTACAATGAGCAGTTCTTC. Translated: CASRRDRGHYNEQFF.

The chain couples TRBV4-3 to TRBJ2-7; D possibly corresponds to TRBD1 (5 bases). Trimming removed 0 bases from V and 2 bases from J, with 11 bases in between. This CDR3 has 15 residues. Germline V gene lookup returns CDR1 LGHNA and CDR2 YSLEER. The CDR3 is CASSQETGSTYEQYF. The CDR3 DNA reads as TGCGCCAGCAGCCAAGAAACAGGCTCTACCTACGAGCAGTACTTC.

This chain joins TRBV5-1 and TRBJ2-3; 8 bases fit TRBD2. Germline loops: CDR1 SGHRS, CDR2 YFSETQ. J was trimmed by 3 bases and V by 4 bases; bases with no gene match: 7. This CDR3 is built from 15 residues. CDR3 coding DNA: TGCGCCAGCAGCCCGGGAGGGCCAGGGACAGATACGCAGTATTTT. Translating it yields CASSPGGPGTDTQYF.

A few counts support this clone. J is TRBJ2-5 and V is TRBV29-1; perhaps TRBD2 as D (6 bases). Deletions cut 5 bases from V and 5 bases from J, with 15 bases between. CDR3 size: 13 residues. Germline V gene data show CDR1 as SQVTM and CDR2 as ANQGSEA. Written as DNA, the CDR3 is TGCAGCGTTCCCCCCCCCGGAGGGGAGACCCAGTACTTC. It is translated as CSVPPPGGETQYF.

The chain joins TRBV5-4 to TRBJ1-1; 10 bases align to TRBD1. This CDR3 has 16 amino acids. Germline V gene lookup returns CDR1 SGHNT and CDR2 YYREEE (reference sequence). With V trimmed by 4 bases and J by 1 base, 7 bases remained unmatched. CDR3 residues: CASSPRTGGSNTEAFF. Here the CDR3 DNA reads TGTGCCAGCAGCCCCAGGACAGGGGGTTCGAACACTGAAGCTTTCTTT.

The DNA of the CDR3 is TGTGCCAGCACCTCTACACAGGGCTACGAGCAGTACTTC. It codes for CASTSTQGYEQYF. The chain couples TRBV5-6 to TRBJ2-7; D might be TRBD1 (6 bases). The CDR3 covers 13 residues. Germline V CDR1 and CDR2: SGHDT, YYEEEE. Trimming removed 6 bases at V and 3 bases at J, with 13 bases between.

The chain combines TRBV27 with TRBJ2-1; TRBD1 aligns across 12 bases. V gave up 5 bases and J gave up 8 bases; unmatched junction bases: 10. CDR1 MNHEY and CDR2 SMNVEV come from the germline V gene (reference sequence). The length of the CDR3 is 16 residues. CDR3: CASSPTPGTGGYEQFF. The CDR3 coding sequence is TGTGCCAGCAGTCCAACACCCGGGACAGGGGGCTATGAGCAGTTCTTC.

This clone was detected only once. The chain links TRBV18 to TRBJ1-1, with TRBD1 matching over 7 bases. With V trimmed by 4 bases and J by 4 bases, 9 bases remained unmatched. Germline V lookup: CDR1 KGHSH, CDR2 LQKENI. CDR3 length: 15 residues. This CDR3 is CASSREKGGSTEAFF. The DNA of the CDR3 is TGTGCCAGCTCACGAGAGAAAGGGGGCAGCACTGAAGCTTTCTTT.

The chain's CDR3 is CASSEGGSNQPQHF. DNA of the CDR3: TGTGCCAGCAGTGAAGGAGGGTCCAATCAGCCCCAGCATTTT. This chain links TRBV2 with TRBJ1-5; D gene ambiguous. Looked up from germline, CDR1 is SNHLY and CDR2 is FYNNEI. The CDR3 has 14 residues. V was clipped by 1 base and J by 3 bases, with 7 bases between them.